This T cell receptor beta chain emerged from a study of B cell selection in AIRE deficiency. Germline V gene lookup returns CDR1 SNHLY and CDR2 FYNNEI. CDR3 length: 15 residues. V lost 4 bases and J lost 14; bases outside the gene matches: 16. CD4+CD127+ cells were sorted as the conventional CD4 T cells. Using immunoSEQ multiplex PCR, the repertoire was profiled, and TCRdb retains in-frame clones only, with some absent. The sample has 20,000 to 25,000 clones, about 98% seen once. Sequences were obtained from conventional CD4+ T cells sorted from PBMCs. This clonotype was sampled from a human donor with AIRE deficiency. The chain joins TRBV2 to TRBJ2-1, with 8 bases that match TRBD2. In DNA, the CDR3 is TGTGCCAGCAGTGCTACGGGACTAGGCTTTCGAGACAAGTTCTTC. The encoded protein is CASSATGLGFRDKFF.